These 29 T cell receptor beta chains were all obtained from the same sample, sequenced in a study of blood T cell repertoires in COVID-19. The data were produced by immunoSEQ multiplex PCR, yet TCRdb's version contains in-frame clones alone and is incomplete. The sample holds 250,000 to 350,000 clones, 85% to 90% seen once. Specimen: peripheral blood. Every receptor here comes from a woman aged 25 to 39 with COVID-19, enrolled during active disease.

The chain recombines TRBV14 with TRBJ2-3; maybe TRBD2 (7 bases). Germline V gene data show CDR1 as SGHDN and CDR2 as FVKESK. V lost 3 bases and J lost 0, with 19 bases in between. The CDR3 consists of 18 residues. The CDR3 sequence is CASSHRGGHLESTDTQYF. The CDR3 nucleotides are TGTGCCAGCAGCCATAGGGGGGGACACTTAGAGAGCACAGATACGCAGTATTTT.

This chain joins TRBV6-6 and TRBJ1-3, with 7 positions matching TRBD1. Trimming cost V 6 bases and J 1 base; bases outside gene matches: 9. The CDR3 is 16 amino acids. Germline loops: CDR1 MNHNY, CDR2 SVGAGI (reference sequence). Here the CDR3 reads CASSTTGEWSGNTIYF. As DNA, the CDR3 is TGTGCCAGCAGCACCACAGGGGAATGGTCTGGAAACACCATATATTTT.

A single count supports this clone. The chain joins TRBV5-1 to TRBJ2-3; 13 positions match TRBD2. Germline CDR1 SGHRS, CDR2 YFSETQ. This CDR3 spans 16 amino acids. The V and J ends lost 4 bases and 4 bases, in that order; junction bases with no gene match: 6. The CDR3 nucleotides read TGCGCCAGCAGCAAAGGACTAGCGGGAGCAGCAGATACGCAGTATTTT. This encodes CASSKGLAGAADTQYF.

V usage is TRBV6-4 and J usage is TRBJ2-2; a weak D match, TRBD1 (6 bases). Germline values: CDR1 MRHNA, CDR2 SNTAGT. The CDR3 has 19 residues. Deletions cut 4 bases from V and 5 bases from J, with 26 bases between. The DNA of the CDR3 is TGTGCCAGCAGTGTCCAGCCAGGGACATTAAACCAAGGAACCGGGGAGCTGTTTTTT. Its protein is CASSVQPGTLNQGTGELFF.

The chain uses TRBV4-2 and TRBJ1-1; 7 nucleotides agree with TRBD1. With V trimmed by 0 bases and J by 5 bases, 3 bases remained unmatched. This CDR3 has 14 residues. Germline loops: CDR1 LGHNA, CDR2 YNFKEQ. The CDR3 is CASSQEDRATEAFF. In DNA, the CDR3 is TGTGCCAGCAGCCAAGAAGACAGGGCGACTGAAGCTTTCTTT.

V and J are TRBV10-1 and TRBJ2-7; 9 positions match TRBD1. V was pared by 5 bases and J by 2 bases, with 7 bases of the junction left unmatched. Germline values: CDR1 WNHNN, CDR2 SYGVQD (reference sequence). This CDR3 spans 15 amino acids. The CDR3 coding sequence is TGCGCCAGCAGTAAAGGACAGGGGTCCCCCTACGAGCAGTACTTC. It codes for CASSKGQGSPYEQYF.

CDR3 sequence: CASSRQGGYSNQPQHF. DNA for the CDR3: TGTGCCAGCAGTAGACAGGGAGGTTATAGCAATCAGCCCCAGCATTTT. V usage is TRBV28 and J usage is TRBJ1-5, with TRBD1 matching over 7 bases. The V gene's germline CDR1 is MDHEN and CDR2 SYDVKM. With V trimmed by 5 bases and J by 0 bases, 7 bases remained unmatched. The length of the CDR3 is 16 residues.

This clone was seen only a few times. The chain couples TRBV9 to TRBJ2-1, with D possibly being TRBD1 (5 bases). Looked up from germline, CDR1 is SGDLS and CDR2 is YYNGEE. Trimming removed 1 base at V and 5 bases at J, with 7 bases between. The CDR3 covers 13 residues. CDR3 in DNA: TGTGCCAGCAGCGTATCAGGGAACAATGAGCAGTTCTTC. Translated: CASSVSGNNEQFF. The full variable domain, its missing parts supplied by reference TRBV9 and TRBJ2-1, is DSGVTQTPKHLITATGQRVTLRCSPRSGDLSVYWYQQSLDQGLQFLIQYYNGEERAKGNILERFSAQQFPDLHSELNLSSLELGDSALYFCASSVSGNNEQFFGPGTRLTVL.

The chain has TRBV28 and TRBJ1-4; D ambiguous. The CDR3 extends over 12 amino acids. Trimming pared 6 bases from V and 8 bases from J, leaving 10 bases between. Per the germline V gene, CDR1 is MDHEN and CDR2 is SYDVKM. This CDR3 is CASRPGREKLFF. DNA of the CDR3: TGTGCCAGCAGACCTGGTCGGGAAAAACTGTTTTTT.

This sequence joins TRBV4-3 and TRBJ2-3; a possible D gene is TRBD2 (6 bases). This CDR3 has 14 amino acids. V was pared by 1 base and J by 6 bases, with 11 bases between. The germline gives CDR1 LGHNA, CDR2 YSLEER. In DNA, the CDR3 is TGCGCCAGCAGCCAAGGGTGGGGACTGGATACGCAGTATTTT. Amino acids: CASSQGWGLDTQYF.

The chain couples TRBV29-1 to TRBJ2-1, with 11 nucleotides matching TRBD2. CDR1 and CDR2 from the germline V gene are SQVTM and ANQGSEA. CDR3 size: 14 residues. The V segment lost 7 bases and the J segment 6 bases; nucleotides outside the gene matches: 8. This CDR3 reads CSGNLAGGINEQFF. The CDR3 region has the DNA TGCAGCGGCAACTTAGCGGGAGGGATCAATGAGCAGTTCTTC.

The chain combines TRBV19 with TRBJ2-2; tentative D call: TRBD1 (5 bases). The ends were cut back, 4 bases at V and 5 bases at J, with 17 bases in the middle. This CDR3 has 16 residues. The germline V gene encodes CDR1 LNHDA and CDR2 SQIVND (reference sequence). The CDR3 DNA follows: TGTGCCAGTAGTAATCAAGGGGCGCCGAGGACCGGGGAGCTGTTTTTT. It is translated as CASSNQGAPRTGELFF.

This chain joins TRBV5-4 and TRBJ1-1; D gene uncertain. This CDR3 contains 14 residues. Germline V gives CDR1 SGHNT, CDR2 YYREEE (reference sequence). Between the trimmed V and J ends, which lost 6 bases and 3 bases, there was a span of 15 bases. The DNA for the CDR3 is TGTGCCAGCACCCCGGGGAATCGGGACACTGAAGCTTTCTTT. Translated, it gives CASTPGNRDTEAFF.

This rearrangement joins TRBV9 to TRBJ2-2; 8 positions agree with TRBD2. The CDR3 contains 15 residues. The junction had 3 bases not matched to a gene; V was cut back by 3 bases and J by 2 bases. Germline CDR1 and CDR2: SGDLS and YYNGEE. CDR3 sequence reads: CASSGAGANTGELFF. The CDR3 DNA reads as TGTGCCAGCAGCGGAGCGGGAGCTAACACCGGGGAGCTGTTTTTT.

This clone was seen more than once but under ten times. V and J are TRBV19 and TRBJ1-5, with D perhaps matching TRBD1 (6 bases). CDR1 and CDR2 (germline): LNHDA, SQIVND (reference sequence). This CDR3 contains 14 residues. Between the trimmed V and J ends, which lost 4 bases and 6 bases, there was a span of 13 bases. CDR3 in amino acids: CASSRTAVGQPQHF. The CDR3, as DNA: TGTGCCAGTAGTAGGACAGCGGTGGGTCAGCCCCAGCATTTT. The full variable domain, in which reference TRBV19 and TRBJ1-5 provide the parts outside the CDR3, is DGGITQSPKYLFRKEGQNVTLSCEQNLNHDAMYWYRQDPGQGLRLIYYSQIVNDFQKGDIAEGYSVSREKKESFPLTVTSAQKNPTAFYLCASSRTAVGQPQHFGDGTRLSIL.

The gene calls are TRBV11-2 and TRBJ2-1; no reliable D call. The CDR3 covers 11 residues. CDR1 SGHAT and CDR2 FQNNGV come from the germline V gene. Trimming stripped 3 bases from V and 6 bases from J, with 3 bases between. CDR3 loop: CASSLANEQFF. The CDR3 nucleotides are TGTGCCAGCAGCTTGGCCAATGAGCAGTTCTTC.

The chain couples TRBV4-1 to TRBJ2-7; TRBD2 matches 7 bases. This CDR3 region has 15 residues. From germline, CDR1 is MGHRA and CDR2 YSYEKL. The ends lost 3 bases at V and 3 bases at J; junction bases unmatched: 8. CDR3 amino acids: CASSHQRDGIYEQYF. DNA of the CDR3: TGCGCCAGCAGCCACCAGCGGGATGGTATCTACGAGCAGTACTTC.

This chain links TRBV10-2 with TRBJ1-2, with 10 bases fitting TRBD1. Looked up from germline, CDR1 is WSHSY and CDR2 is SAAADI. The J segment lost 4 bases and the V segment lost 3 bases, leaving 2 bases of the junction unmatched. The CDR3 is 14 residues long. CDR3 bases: TGCGCCAGCAGTGATCGGACAGGGGGCTATGGCTACACCTTC. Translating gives CASSDRTGGYGYTF.

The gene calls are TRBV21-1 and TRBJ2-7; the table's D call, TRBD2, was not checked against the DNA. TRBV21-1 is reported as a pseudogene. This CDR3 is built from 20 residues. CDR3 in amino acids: CASSKKGVSSGSLISYEQYF. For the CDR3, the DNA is TGTGCCAGCAGCAAAAAAGGGGTGTCTAGCGGGAGCCTAATCTCCTACGAGCAGTACTTC.

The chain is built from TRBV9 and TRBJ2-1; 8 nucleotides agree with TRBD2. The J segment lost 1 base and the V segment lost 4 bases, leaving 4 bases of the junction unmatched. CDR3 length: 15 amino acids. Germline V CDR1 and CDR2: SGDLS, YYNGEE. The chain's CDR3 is CASSQLAASYNEQFF. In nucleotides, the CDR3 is TGTGCCAGCAGCCAACTAGCGGCTTCCTACAATGAGCAGTTCTTC.

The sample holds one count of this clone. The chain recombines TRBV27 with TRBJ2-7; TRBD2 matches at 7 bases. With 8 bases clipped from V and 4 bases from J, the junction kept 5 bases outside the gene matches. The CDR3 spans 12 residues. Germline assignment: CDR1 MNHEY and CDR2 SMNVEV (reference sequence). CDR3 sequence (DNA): TGTGCCAGCCTCCGGGGGGTATACGAGCAGTACTTC. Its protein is CASLRGVYEQYF.

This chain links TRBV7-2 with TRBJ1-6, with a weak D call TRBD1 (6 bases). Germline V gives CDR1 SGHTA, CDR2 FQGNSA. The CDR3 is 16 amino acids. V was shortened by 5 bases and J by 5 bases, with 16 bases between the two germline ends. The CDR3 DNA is TGTGCCAGCAGCGAACCAGACAGGAGAAATAATTCACCCCTCCACTTT. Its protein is CASSEPDRRNNSPLHF.

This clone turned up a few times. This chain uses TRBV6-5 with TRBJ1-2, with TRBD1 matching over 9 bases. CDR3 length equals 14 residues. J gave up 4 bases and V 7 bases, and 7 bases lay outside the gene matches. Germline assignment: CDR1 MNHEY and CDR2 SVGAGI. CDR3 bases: TGTGCCAGCAAGTTGGGACAGGGTTTCTATGGCTACACCTTC. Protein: CASKLGQGFYGYTF.

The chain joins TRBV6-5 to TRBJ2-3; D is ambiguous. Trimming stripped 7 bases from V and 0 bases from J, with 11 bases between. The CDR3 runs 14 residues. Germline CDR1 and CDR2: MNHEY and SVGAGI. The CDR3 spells CASKLGRSTDTQYF. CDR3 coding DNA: TGTGCCAGCAAGTTGGGCAGAAGCACAGATACGCAGTATTTT.

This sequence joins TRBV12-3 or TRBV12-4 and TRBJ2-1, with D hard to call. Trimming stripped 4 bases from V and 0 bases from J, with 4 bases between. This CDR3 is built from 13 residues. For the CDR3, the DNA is TGTGCCAGCAGTTATAGCTCCTACAATGAGCAGTTCTTC. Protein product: CASSYSSYNEQFF.

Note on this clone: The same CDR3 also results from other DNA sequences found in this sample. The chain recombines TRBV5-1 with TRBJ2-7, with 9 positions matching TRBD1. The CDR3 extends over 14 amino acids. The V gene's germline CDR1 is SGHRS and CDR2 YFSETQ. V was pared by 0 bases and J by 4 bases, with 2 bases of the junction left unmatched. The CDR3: CASSLGTGVYEQYF. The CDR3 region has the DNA TGCGCCAGCAGCTTGGGGACAGGGGTGTACGAGCAGTACTTC.

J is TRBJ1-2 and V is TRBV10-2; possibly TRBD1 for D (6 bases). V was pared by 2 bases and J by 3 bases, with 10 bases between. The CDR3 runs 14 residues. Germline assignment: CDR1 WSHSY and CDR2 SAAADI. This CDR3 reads CASSERGGDYGYTF. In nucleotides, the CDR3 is TGCGCCAGCAGTGAGAGGGGGGGTGACTATGGCTACACCTTC.

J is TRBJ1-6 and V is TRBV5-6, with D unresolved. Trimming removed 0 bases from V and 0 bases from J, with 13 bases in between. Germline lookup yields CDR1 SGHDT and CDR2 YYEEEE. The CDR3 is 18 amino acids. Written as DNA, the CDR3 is TGTGCCAGCAGCTTGGAGAACCAATTGAGCTCCTATAATTCACCCCTCCACTTT. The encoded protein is CASSLENQLSSYNSPLHF.

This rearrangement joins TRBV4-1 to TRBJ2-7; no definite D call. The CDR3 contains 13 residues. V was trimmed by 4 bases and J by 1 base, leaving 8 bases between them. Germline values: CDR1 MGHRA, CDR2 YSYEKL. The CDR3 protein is CASSRGGSYEQYF. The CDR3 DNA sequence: TGCGCCAGCAGCCGAGGTGGGTCCTACGAGCAGTACTTC.